The 9 T cell receptor beta chains presented below share a single source sample, sequenced in a study of tumor-infiltrating lymphocytes in oesophageal squamous cell carcinoma. TCRdb recomputed calls from the PCR reads with MiXCR, one row per CDR3 protein. Among over 10,000 distinct CDR3 sequences, 51% were seen once, and the ten largest hold about 12%. Sequencing used blood. Receptors were obtained from a female donor with esophageal squamous cell carcinoma.

The chain employs TRBV7-2 and TRBJ2-5; 14 nucleotides agree with TRBD2. Unmatched junction bases numbered 13, after V lost 5 bases and J lost 11 bases. From germline, CDR1 is SGHTA and CDR2 FQGNSA. This CDR3 contains 16 residues. The CDR3 here is CASSTRTSGRYNEQYF. The CDR3 DNA is TGTGCCAGCAGCACTCGGACTAGCGGGAGGTACAATGAGCAGTACTTC. The full variable domain, with the rest looked up from reference TRBV7-2 and TRBJ2-5, is GAGVSQSPSNKVTEKGKDVELRCDPISGHTALYWYRQSLGQGLEFLIYFQGNSAPDKSGLPSDRFSAERTGGSVSTLTIQRTQQEDSAVYLCASSTRTSGRYNEQYFGPGTRLLVL.

Within the sample, this clonotype is large. The chain couples TRBV7-2 to TRBJ2-1; TRBD2 is a possible D gene (6 bases). The germline V and J ends were trimmed by 0 bases and 0 bases, with 18 bases remaining between them. The CDR3 is 19 amino acids. The germline CDR1 and CDR2 sequences are SGHTA and FQGNSA. The CDR3 loop reads CASSLARVGGTGSYNEQFF. CDR3 DNA sequence: TGTGCCAGCAGCTTAGCGAGGGTCGGGGGTACGGGCTCCTACAATGAGCAGTTCTTC.

The chain is built from TRBV12-3 or TRBV12-4 and TRBJ2-3; 9 bases map to TRBD2. The CDR3 runs to 15 residues. With 5 bases clipped from V and 2 bases from J, the junction kept 5 bases outside the gene matches. In DNA form, the CDR3 reads TGTGCCAGCAGTAAGACTAGCGGATTCACAGATACGCAGTATTTT. This encodes CASSKTSGFTDTQYF.

The sample holds many counts of this clonotype. It may be a read error: a sequence one base away is much more abundant. This chain's CDR3 is CASRWTGGSYNEQYF. The CDR3, as DNA: TGTGCCAGCAGGTGGACAGGGGGCTCCTACAATGAGCAGTACTTC. The chain is built from TRBV6-1 and TRBJ2-7; 11 bases agree with TRBD1. The germline CDR1 and CDR2 sequences are MNHNS and SASEGT. The CDR3 totals 15 residues. V lost 6 bases, J lost 7 bases, and 11 bases stayed unmatched.

This clonotype is medium-sized in the sample. The rearrangement links TRBV12-3 or TRBV12-4 to TRBJ1-6; 8 bases are a match to TRBD1. The CDR3 is made up of 15 amino acids. Trimming cost V 3 bases and J 5 bases; bases outside gene matches: 3. CDR3 in amino acids: CASSLQGANNSPLHF. DNA for the CDR3: TGTGCCAGCAGTTTGCAGGGGGCTAATAATTCACCCCTCCACTTT.

Ten or more counts support this clonotype. V gene TRBV2 combines with J gene TRBJ2-1; D might be TRBD1 or TRBD2, each matching 5 bases. Trimming shortened V by 8 bases and J by 9 bases, and 11 bases separated the two germline ends. Germline V gene sequence: CDR1 SNHLY, CDR2 FYNNEI. The CDR3 sequence is 11 residues long. The CDR3 nucleotides read TGTGCCAGCTATCGGGGCGGTGAGCAGTTCTTC. Amino acids: CASYRGGEQFF. Full variable domain (remainder filled in from reference TRBV2 and TRBJ2-1): EPEVTQTPSHQVTQMGQEVILRCVPISNHLYFYWYRQILGQKVEFLVSFYNNEISEKSEIFDDQFSVERPDGSNFTLKIRSTKLEDSAMYFCASYRGGEQFFGPGTRLTVL.

J is TRBJ2-5 and V is TRBV7-8; D perhaps matches TRBD2 (5 bases). With the DNA end fitting TRBJ2-1 better, the J assignment may be wrong. The CDR3 runs 16 residues. The germline V gene has CDR1 SGHVS and CDR2 FQNEAQ. In DNA form, the CDR3 reads TGTGCCAGCAGCTTATTCGCTAGCCCCGTCTCCTACGAGCAGTTCTTC. It is translated as CASSLFASPVSYEQFF.

On this clonotype: This may arise from a read error, as a much more abundant clone is one base away. CDR3 DNA sequence: TGTGCCAGCAGGGACTACGTCCAAGAGACCCGGTACTTC. The encoded protein is CASRDYVQETRYF. This rearrangement joins TRBV2 to TRBJ2-1; tentatively, D is TRBD2 (6 bases). CDR3 size: 13 residues. Germline V gene lookup returns CDR1 SNHLY and CDR2 FYNNEI.

In its sample, this clonotype was seen once. This sequence joins TRBV7-3 and TRBJ1-4; D is unclear. Germline V lookup: CDR1 SGHTA, CDR2 FQGTGA. V dropped 5 bases and J dropped 4 bases, with 8 bases sitting between them. The CDR3 is made up of 13 amino acids. CDR3 coding DNA: TGTGCCAGCAGCGAAGGCCGTAATGAAAAACTGTTTTTT. Residues: CASSEGRNEKLFF.